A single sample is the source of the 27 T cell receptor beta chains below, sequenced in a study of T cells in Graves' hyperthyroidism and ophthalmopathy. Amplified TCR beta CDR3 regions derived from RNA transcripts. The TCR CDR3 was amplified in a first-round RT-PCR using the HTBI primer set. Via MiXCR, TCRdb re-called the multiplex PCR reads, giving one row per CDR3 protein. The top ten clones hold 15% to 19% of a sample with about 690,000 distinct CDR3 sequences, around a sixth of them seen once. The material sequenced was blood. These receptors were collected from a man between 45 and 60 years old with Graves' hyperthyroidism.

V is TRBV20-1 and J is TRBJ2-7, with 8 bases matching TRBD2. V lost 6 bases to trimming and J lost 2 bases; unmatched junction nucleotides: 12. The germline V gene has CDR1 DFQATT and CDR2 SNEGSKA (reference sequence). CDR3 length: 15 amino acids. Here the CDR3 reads CSAPAGASSPYEQYF. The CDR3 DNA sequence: TGCAGTGCGCCAGCGGGAGCCTCCTCCCCCTACGAGCAGTACTTC.

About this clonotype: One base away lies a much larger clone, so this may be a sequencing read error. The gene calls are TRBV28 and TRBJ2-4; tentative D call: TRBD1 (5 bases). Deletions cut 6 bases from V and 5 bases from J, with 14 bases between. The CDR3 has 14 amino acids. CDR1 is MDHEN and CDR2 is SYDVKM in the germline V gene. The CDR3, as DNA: TGTGCCAGCAGGACAAGTGGGGCCCAAAACATTCAGTACTTC. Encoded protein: CASRTSGAQNIQYF.

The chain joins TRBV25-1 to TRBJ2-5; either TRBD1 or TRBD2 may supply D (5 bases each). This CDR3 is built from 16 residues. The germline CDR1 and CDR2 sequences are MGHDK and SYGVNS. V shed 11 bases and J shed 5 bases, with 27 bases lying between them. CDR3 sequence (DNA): TGTGCCGCCTCTATGGGGCAGGGCCGTCCGGGGGAGACCCAGTACTTC. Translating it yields CAASMGQGRPGETQYF.

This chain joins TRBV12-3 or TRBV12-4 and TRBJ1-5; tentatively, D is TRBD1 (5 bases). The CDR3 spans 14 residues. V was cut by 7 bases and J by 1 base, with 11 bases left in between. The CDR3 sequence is CASTSGVSNQPQHF. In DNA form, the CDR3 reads TGTGCCAGCACTTCGGGGGTGAGCAATCAGCCCCAGCATTTT.

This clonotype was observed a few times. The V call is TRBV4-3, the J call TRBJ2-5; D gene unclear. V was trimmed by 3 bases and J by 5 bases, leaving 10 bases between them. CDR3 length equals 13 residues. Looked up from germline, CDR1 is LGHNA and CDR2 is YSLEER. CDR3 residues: CASSQASLETQYF. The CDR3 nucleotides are TGCGCCAGCAGCCAGGCAAGCTTGGAGACCCAGTACTTC.

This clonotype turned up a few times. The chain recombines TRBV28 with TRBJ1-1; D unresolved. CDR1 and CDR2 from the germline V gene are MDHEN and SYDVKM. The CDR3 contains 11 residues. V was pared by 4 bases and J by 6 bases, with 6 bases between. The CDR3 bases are TGTGCCAGCAGTTCGGGCCCTGAAGCTTTCTTT. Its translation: CASSSGPEAFF. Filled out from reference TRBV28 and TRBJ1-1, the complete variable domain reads DVKVTQSSRYLVKRTGEKVFLECVQDMDHENMFWYRQDPGLGLRLIYFSYDVKMKEKGDIPEGYSVSREKKERFSLILESASTNQTSMYLCASSSGPEAFFGQGTRLTVV.

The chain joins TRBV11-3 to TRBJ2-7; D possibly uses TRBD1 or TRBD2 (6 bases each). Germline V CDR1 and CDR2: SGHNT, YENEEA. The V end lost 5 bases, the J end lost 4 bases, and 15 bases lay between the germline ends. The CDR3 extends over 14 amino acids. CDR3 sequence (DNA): TGTGCCAGCAGCCCGAGGGGGGCAGATTACGAGCAGTACTTC. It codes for CASSPRGADYEQYF.

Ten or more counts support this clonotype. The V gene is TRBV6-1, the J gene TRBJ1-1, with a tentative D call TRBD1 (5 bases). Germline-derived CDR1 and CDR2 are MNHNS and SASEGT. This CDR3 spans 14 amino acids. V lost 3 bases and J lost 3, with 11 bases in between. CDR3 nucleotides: TGTGCCAGCAGTGATCCCGGGGGTTACACTGAAGCTTTCTTT. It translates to CASSDPGGYTEAFF.

The CDR3 nucleotides are TGCAGTGCTAGCCGCGCTAAGGACGGCGAGCAGTACTTC. This encodes CSASRAKDGEQYF. The chain uses TRBV20-1 and TRBJ2-7; no firm D call. This CDR3 comprises 13 residues. V was trimmed by 3 bases and J by 6 bases, leaving 15 bases between them. From germline, CDR1 is DFQATT and CDR2 SNEGSKA (reference sequence).

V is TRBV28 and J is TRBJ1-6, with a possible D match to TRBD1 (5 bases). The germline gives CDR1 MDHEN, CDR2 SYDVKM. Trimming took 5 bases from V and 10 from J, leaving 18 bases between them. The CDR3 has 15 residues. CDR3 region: CASSPGGGVGSPLHF. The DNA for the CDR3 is TGTGCCAGCAGTCCGGGGGGAGGGGTAGGATCACCCCTCCACTTT.

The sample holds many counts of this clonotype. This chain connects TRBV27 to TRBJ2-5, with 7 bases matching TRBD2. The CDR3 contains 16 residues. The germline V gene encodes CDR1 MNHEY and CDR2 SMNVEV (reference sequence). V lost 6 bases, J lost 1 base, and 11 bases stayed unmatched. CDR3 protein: CASSLGAGVSQETQYF. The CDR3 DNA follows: TGTGCCAGCAGCTTAGGGGCGGGAGTGTCCCAAGAGACCCAGTACTTC.

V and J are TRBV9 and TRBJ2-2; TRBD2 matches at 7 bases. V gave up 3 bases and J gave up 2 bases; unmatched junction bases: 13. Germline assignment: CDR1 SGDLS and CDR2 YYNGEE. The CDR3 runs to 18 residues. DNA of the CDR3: TGTGCCAGCAGCGCCGGGGGAGGGGCTAGCCCTAACACCGGGGAGCTGTTTTTT. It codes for CASSAGGGASPNTGELFF.

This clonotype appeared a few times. The CDR3: CSARGRGTQPQHF. The CDR3 nucleotides read TGCAGTGCTAGAGGCAGGGGGACTCAGCCCCAGCATTTT. The chain recombines TRBV20-1 with TRBJ1-5; 7 nucleotides line up with TRBD1. The length of the CDR3 is 13 residues. Germline CDR1 is DFQATT and CDR2 is SNEGSKA (reference sequence). V lost 1 base, J lost 6 bases, and 3 bases stayed unmatched.

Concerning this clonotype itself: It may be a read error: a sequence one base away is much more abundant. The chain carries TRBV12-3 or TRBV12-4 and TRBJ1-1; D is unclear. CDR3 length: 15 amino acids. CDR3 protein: CAGSAGRRGNTEAFF. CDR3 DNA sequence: TGTGCCGGCAGTGCCGGAAGACGGGGGAACACTGAAGCTTTCTTT.

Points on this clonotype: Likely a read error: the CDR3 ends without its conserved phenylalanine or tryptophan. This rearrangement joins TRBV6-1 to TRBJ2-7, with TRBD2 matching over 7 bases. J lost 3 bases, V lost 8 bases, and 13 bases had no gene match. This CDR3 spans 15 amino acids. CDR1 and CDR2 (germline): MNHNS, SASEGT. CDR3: CASRISSGVNYEQYL. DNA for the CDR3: TGTGCCAGCCGGATTTCTAGCGGCGTTAACTACGAGCAGTACCTC.

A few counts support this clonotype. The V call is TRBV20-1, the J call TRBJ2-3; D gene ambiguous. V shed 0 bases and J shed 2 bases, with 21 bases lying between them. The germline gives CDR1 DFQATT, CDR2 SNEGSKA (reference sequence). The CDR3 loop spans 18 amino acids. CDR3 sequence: CSARDAGSHLPITDTQYF. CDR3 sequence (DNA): TGCAGTGCTAGAGATGCCGGCAGCCACCTTCCCATCACAGATACGCAGTATTTT.

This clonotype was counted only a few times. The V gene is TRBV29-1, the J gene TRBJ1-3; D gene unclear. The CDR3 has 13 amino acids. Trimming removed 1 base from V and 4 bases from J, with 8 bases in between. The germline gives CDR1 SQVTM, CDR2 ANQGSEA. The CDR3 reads CSVEVGTGNTIYF. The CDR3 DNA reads TGCAGCGTTGAAGTAGGCACGGGAAACACCATATATTTT. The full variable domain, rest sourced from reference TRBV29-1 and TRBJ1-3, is SAVISQKPSRDICQRGTSLTIQCQVDSQVTMMFWYRQQPGQSLTLIATANQGSEATYESGFVIDKFPISRPNLTFSTLTVSNMSPEDSSIYLCSVEVGTGNTIYFGEGSWLTVV.

In DNA form, the CDR3 reads TGTGCCAGCAGCGTCGGACAGGGTGACTCCTACGAGCAGTACTTC. Residues: CASSVGQGDSYEQYF. The V and J genes are TRBV9 and TRBJ2-7, with 8 bases identical to TRBD1. The CDR3 totals 15 residues. Looked up from germline, CDR1 is SGDLS and CDR2 is YYNGEE. Trimming took 2 bases from V and 0 from J; bases not matched to a gene: 4.

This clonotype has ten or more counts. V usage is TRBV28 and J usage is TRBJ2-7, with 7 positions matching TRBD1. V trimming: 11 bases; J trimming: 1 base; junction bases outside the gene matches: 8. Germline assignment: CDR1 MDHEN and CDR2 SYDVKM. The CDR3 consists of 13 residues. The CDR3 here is CACAGGGSYEQYF. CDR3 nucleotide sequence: TGTGCCTGCGCAGGGGGTGGGTCCTACGAGCAGTACTTC.

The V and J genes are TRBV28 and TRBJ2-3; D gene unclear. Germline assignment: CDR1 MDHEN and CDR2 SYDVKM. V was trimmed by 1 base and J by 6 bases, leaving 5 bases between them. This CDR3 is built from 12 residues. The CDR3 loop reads CASSLSMDTQYF. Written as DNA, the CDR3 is TGTGCCAGCAGTTTATCCATGGATACGCAGTATTTT.

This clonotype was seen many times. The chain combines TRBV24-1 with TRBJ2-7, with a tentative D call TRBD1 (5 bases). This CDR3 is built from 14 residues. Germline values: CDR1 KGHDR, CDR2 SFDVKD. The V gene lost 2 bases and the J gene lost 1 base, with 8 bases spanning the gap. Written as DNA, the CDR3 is TGTGCCACCAGTGATTCCGGACATTCCTACGAGCAGTACTTC. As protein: CATSDSGHSYEQYF.

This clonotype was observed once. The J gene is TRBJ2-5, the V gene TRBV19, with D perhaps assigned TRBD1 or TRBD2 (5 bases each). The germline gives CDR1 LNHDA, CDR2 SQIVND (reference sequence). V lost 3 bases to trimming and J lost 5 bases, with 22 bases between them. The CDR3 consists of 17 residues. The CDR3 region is CASSIFSGASGRETQYF. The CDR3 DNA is TGTGCCAGTAGTATTTTCAGTGGGGCCAGCGGTCGGGAGACCCAGTACTTC.

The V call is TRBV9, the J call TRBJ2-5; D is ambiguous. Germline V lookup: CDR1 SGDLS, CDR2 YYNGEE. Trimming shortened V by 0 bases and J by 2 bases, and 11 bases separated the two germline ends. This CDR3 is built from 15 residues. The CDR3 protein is CASSVATFGQETQYF. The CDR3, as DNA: TGTGCCAGCAGCGTAGCTACTTTTGGTCAAGAGACCCAGTACTTC.

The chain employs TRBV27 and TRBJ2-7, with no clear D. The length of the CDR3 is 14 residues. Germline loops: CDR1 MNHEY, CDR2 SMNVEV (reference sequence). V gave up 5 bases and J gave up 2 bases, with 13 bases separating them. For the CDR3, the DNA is TGTGCCAGCAGTCCCTCTTTAGGCACCTACGAGCAGTACTTC. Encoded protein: CASSPSLGTYEQYF.

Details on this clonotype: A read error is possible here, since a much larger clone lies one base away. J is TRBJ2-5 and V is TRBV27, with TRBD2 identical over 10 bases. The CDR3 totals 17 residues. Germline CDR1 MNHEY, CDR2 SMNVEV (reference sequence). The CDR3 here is CASTPNGLADFQETPYF. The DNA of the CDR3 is TGTGCCAGCACCCCCAACGGACTAGCGGACTTTCAAGAGACCCCGTACTTC.

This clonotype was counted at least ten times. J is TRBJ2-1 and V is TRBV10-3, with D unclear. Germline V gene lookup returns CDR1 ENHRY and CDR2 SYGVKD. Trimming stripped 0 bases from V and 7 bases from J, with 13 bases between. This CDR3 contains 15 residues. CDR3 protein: CAISESWASSNEQFF. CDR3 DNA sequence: TGTGCCATCAGTGAGTCCTGGGCTAGTTCGAATGAGCAGTTCTTC.

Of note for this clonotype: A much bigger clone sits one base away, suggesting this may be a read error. The CDR3 region is CASSDLRRDSHEQYF. The CDR3 nucleotides are TGTGCCAGCAGTGATCTTAGGCGGGACTCCCACGAGCAGTACTTC. The rearrangement uses TRBV6-1 and TRBJ2-7; the D gene is possibly TRBD2 (6 bases). This CDR3 spans 15 amino acids. From germline, CDR1 is MNHNS and CDR2 SASEGT.